The sequence of this TCR beta chain was determined in a study of blood T cell repertoires in COVID-19. For the study at large: Samples representing acute and convalescent COVID-19 were sourced from the United States, Italy and Spain. From T cells, B-cell-depleted T cells, or PBMCs came the material, which was cDNA or gDNA.

The CDR3 runs to 16 residues. V was trimmed by 7 bases and J by 4 bases, leaving 20 bases between them. Germline-derived CDR1 and CDR2 are MNHEY and SVGEGT. Authors' analysis steps: Amplification of reference gene primers provided the estimated nucleated cell counts. Clones were sequenced by immunoSEQ multiplex PCR, and TCRdb holds only the in-frame ones, with some missing. The DNA was the basis for D and trimming; V, J and clone size are from that table. Of around 97,000 clones in the sample, 70% to 85% were seen once. This clonotype originated in an older man with acute or convalescent COVID-19. Sequencing was done on a sample of peripheral blood. The gene calls are TRBV6-2 or TRBV6-3 and TRBJ1-5; tentative D call: TRBD1 (6 bases). Written as DNA, the CDR3 is TGTGCCAGCAACCCCAATCGCAGGGGACCAAATCAGCCCCAGCATTTT. Its translation: CASNPNRRGPNQPQHF.